This record concerns one TCR beta chain sequence. No antigen is known for it. The data were taken from a study of cytotoxic CD8 clonotypes in ibrutinib-treated CLL. Across the study: Patient counts were 11 relapsed/refractory, approximately 15 treatment-naive and fewer than 18 IGHV unmutated. Partial responses totalled approximately 25 and complete responses 2; after median roughly 71 months, roughly 14 remained remitted and approximately 12 progressed.

Germline CDR1 and CDR2: MNHEY and SMNVEV (reference sequence). CDR3 length: 16 amino acids. V lost 6 bases, J lost 7 bases, and 8 bases stayed unmatched. Assay used: immunoSEQ multiplex PCR; TCRdb lists only in-frame clones, some missing. Of approximately 330,000 clones listed, roughly 79% are singletons. Notes on the study in general: Baseline clonality, above age-matched healthy donor levels, tracked circulating CD8+ T-cell counts.

V gene TRBV27 combines with J gene TRBJ2-2, with TRBD2 matching over 13 bases. The starting material was PBMCs, obtained before ibrutinib treatment. The sequence came from a human donor with chronic lymphocytic leukemia. The CDR3 here is CASSLGLAGVGGELFF. The CDR3 DNA reads as TGTGCCAGCAGCCTAGGACTAGCGGGGGTGGGCGGGGAGCTGTTTTTT.